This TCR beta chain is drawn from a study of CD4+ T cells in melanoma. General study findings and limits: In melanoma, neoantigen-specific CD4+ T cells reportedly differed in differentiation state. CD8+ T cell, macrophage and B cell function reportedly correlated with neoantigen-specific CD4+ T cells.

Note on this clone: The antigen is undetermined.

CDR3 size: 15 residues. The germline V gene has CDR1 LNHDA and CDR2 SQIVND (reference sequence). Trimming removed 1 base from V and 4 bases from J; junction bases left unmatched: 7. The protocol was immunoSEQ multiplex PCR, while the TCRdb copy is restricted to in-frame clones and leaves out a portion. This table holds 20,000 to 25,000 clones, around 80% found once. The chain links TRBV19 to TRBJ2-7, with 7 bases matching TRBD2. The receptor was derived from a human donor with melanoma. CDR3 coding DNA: TGTGCCAGTAGTATAGGGGCTAGCGGTCTGTACGAGCAGTACTTC. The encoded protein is CASSIGASGLYEQYF.